The 29 T cell receptor beta chains below all came from one sample that was sequenced in a study of sequential checkpoint blockade in melanoma. Indicated treatment: randomized to nivolumab then ipilimumab (arm A) or the reverse (arm B). Generated by immunoSEQ multiplex PCR, the TCRdb table keeps only in-frame clones and is missing some. This table has approximately 11,000 clones, 78% appearing once. Sample: CD8+ T cells sorted from blood (inferred from file names), taken from a patient given nivolumab and ipilimumab in sequence. The receptor set was obtained from a human donor with melanoma.

The chain has TRBV9 and TRBJ2-7, with 7 bases aligning to TRBD1. Looked up from germline, CDR1 is SGDLS and CDR2 is YYNGEE. Trimming removed 4 bases from V and 3 bases from J; junction bases left unmatched: 4. This CDR3 has 13 residues. The CDR3 reads CASSQDRSYEQYF. CDR3 bases: TGTGCCAGCAGCCAGGACAGGAGCTACGAGCAGTACTTC.

This rearrangement joins TRBV9 to TRBJ2-7, with D maybe TRBD2 (7 bases). The CDR3 loop spans 15 amino acids. Germline CDR1 SGDLS, CDR2 YYNGEE. Deletions cut 0 bases from V and 4 bases from J, with 14 bases between. The CDR3 sequence is CASSVGGGTLYEQYF. The CDR3 coding sequence is TGTGCCAGCAGCGTAGGGGGGGGGACATTATACGAGCAGTACTTC.

J is TRBJ2-7 and V is TRBV2, with 7 nucleotides matching TRBD2. CDR1 and CDR2 (germline): SNHLY, FYNNEI. V lost 6 bases to trimming and J lost 0 bases; unmatched junction nucleotides: 8. This CDR3 region has 15 residues. As DNA, the CDR3 is TGTGCCAGCAGGGCCCTAGCGGCGAGCTCCTACGAGCAGTACTTC. It specifies CASRALAASSYEQYF.

The chain has TRBV5-6 and TRBJ2-7; 7 bases are shared with TRBD1. This CDR3 is built from 13 residues. The germline CDR1 and CDR2 sequences are SGHDT and YYEEEE. Trimming took 3 bases from V and 1 from J; bases not matched to a gene: 1. The CDR3 region has the DNA TGTGCCAGCAGCTCGGGACAGTCCTACGAGCAGTACTTC. This encodes CASSSGQSYEQYF.

The chain uses TRBV7-8 and TRBJ2-1; 8 bases are shared with TRBD2. V gave up 0 bases and J gave up 6 bases; unmatched junction bases: 4. Looked up from germline, CDR1 is SGHVS and CDR2 is FQNEAQ. The CDR3 length is 15 residues. CDR3 nucleotides: TGTGCCAGCAGCTTAGCCCCCGGGACTAGCAATGAGCAGTTCTTC. It yields the protein CASSLAPGTSNEQFF.

This clone was recorded a few times. V gene TRBV7-9 combines with J gene TRBJ2-7; 7 nucleotides line up with TRBD2. CDR1 is SEHNR and CDR2 is FQNEAQ in the germline V gene (reference sequence). With 4 bases clipped from V and 7 bases from J, the junction kept 10 bases outside the gene matches. This CDR3 is built from 14 residues. CDR3 sequence: CASSSGLAVREQYF. CDR3 DNA: TGTGCCAGCAGCTCGGGGCTAGCGGTGAGGGAGCAGTACTTC. Complete variable domain (other parts from reference TRBV7-9 and TRBJ2-7): DTGVSQNPRHKITKRGQNVTFRCDPISEHNRLYWYRQTLGQGPEFLTYFQNEAQLEKSRLLSDRFSAERPKGSFSTLEIQRTEQGDSAMYLCASSSGLAVREQYFGPGTRLTVT.

The chain joins TRBV2 to TRBJ1-4; 9 positions agree with TRBD1. The V segment lost 2 bases and the J segment 4 bases; nucleotides outside the gene matches: 17. CDR3 length: 20 amino acids. The germline V gene has CDR1 SNHLY and CDR2 FYNNEI. CDR3 residues: CASSELSGQGLSSGNEKLFF. The CDR3 nucleotides are TGTGCCAGCAGTGAATTGTCGGGACAGGGTTTAAGTTCGGGTAATGAAAAACTGTTTTTT.

A single count supports this clone. J is TRBJ2-7 and V is TRBV7-9, with D maybe TRBD1 (6 bases). Germline V gene lookup returns CDR1 SEHNR and CDR2 FQNEAQ (reference sequence). The CDR3 covers 16 residues. V shed 0 bases and J shed 1 base, with 13 bases lying between them. The DNA for the CDR3 is TGTGCCAGCAGCTTAGCGGTCCGGACAGATTCCTACGAGCAGTACTTC. Translated: CASSLAVRTDSYEQYF.

The CDR3 region has the DNA TGCGCCAGCAGCCAAGAGCCGCGTATGGAGACCCAGTACTTC. Protein product: CASSQEPRMETQYF. This chain connects TRBV4-3 to TRBJ2-5; no firm D call. From germline, CDR1 is LGHNA and CDR2 YSLEER. Trimming shortened V by 0 bases and J by 5 bases, and 10 bases separated the two germline ends. The CDR3 covers 14 residues.

The chain carries TRBV7-9 and TRBJ1-2; the match to TRBD1 covers 10 bases. Germline assignment: CDR1 SEHNR and CDR2 FQNEAQ (reference sequence). After removal of 7 bases from V and 3 bases from J, the junction contained 11 bases not matched to a gene. The CDR3 loop spans 16 amino acids. In nucleotides, the CDR3 is TGTGCCAGCATCCTACTCGGGGGACAGGGGTACTATGGCTACACCTTC. This codes for CASILLGGQGYYGYTF. The entire variable domain, with the rest obtained from reference TRBV7-9 and TRBJ1-2, is as follows: DTGVSQNPRHKITKRGQNVTFRCDPISEHNRLYWYRQTLGQGPEFLTYFQNEAQLEKSRLLSDRFSAERPKGSFSTLEIQRTEQGDSAMYLCASILLGGQGYYGYTFGSGTRLTVV.

CDR3 protein: CASSYNLALPPYEQYF. The CDR3 DNA reads as TGTGCCAGCAGCTATAACCTAGCGCTCCCGCCCTACGAGCAGTACTTC. The chain combines TRBV28 with TRBJ2-7, with a weak D call TRBD2 (6 bases). V lost 6 bases, J lost 2 bases, and 20 bases lay in between. Germline V lookup: CDR1 MDHEN, CDR2 SYDVKM. This CDR3 has 16 amino acids.

The rearrangement uses TRBV27 and TRBJ2-7; tentative D call: TRBD2 (6 bases). The length of the CDR3 is 15 residues. Trimming took off 6 bases at V and 6 bases at J, with 21 bases between the two ends. Germline V gene data show CDR1 as MNHEY and CDR2 as SMNVEV (reference sequence). CDR3 coding DNA: TGTGCCAGCAGACCTACCCGGGACTCCTCCAGCGAGCAGTACTTC. Protein sequence: CASRPTRDSSSEQYF.

This rearrangement joins TRBV23-1 to TRBJ2-7; D perhaps matches TRBD1 (6 bases). TRBV23-1 belongs to the ORF category, with a function that is uncertain. The CDR3 is 17 residues long. The germline V and J ends were trimmed by 0 bases and 0 bases, with 15 bases remaining between them. CDR3 protein: CASSQSCPGATSYEQYF. The CDR3 DNA reads as TGCGCCAGCAGTCAATCTTGTCCAGGGGCCACCTCCTACGAGCAGTACTTC.

This clone ranks as medium-sized (0.01 to 0.1%). V gene TRBV7-6 combines with J gene TRBJ2-1; tentative D call: TRBD2 (6 bases). The CDR3 totals 15 residues. Per germline, CDR1 SGHVS and CDR2 FNYEAQ. V was shortened by 5 bases and J by 6 bases, with 17 bases between the two germline ends. The CDR3 nucleotides are TGTGCCAGCAGCCCCCTTGACGGGAGTGGCAATGAGCAGTTCTTC. It encodes CASSPLDGSGNEQFF.

V and J are TRBV9 and TRBJ1-1, with 8 bases aligning to TRBD1. The trim removed 4 bases at V and 1 base at J, leaving 3 bases unmatched. The CDR3 covers 14 residues. Germline-derived CDR1 and CDR2 are SGDLS and YYNGEE. The CDR3 loop is CASSLGTGNTEAFF. The CDR3 DNA reads TGTGCCAGCAGCCTCGGGACAGGGAACACTGAAGCTTTCTTT. Filled out from reference TRBV9 and TRBJ1-1, the complete variable domain reads DSGVTQTPKHLITATGQRVTLRCSPRSGDLSVYWYQQSLDQGLQFLIQYYNGEERAKGNILERFSAQQFPDLHSELNLSSLELGDSALYFCASSLGTGNTEAFFGQGTRLTVV.

The chain combines TRBV7-9 with TRBJ2-5, with 9 bases that match TRBD1. With V trimmed by 0 bases and J by 8 bases, 7 bases remained unmatched. The CDR3 runs 15 residues. The germline gives CDR1 SEHNR, CDR2 FQNEAQ (reference sequence). CDR3 protein: CASSLAGTGRYTQYF. The CDR3 DNA sequence: TGTGCCAGCAGCTTAGCCGGGACAGGGAGGTACACCCAGTACTTC.

The V gene is TRBV18, the J gene TRBJ1-2; 9 positions agree with TRBD1. The germline V gene has CDR1 KGHSH and CDR2 LQKENI. V was pared by 3 bases and J by 5 bases, with 7 bases of the junction left unmatched. This CDR3 contains 15 residues. The CDR3 reads CASSPPDRGVYGYTF. Written as DNA, the CDR3 is TGTGCCAGCTCACCCCCCGACAGGGGGGTATATGGCTACACCTTC.

The V gene is TRBV27, the J gene TRBJ2-5, with D perhaps TRBD1 (7 bases). The DNA matches TRBJ2-7 better at its end, which makes the J call doubtful. The germline CDR1 and CDR2 sequences are MNHEY and SMNVEV (reference sequence). The CDR3 extends over 15 amino acids. The CDR3 bases are TGTGCCAGCAGTTCGTCCCCCAGGGGGGCCTACGAGCAGTACTTC. This translates into CASSSSPRGAYEQYF.

The CDR3 region is CASSAPVAGFLRGEQYF. Written as DNA, the CDR3 is TGTGCCAGCAGTGCGCCAGTCGCAGGGTTCCTTCGCGGCGAGCAGTACTTC. The gene calls are TRBV6-1 and TRBJ2-7, with D maybe TRBD1 (5 bases). V was shortened by 4 bases and J by 6 bases, with 25 bases between the two germline ends. In germline, CDR1 is MNHNS, CDR2 SASEGT. The CDR3 sequence is 17 residues long.

The chain couples TRBV6-5 to TRBJ2-1; D not resolved. V was pared by 5 bases and J by 0 bases, with 8 bases between. Germline lookup yields CDR1 MNHEY and CDR2 SVGAGI. This CDR3 comprises 14 residues. CDR3 coding DNA: TGTGCCAGCAGTCAGCAGGACTCCTACAATGAGCAGTTCTTC. Its protein product is CASSQQDSYNEQFF.

The rearrangement joins TRBV19 to TRBJ2-1; no clear D. V dropped 1 base and J dropped 4 bases, with 8 bases sitting between them. Germline CDR1 is LNHDA and CDR2 is SQIVND (reference sequence). The CDR3 is made up of 14 amino acids. The CDR3 DNA follows: TGTGCCAGTAGTATAGGCGGAAGATACAATGAGCAGTTCTTC. Amino acids: CASSIGGRYNEQFF. The whole variable domain, filled in from reference TRBV19 and TRBJ2-1, reads DGGITQSPKYLFRKEGQNVTLSCEQNLNHDAMYWYRQDPGQGLRLIYYSQIVNDFQKGDIAEGYSVSREKKESFPLTVTSAQKNPTAFYLCASSIGGRYNEQFFGPGTRLTVL.

The rearrangement uses TRBV4-2 and TRBJ2-7; the match to TRBD2 covers 11 bases. V trimming: 1 base; J trimming: 5 bases; junction bases outside the gene matches: 4. Germline assignment: CDR1 LGHNA and CDR2 YNFKEQ. This CDR3 has 15 residues. CDR3 nucleotide sequence: TGTGCCAGCAGCCAAGTCCTAGCGGGGGGCCACGAGCAGTACTTC. Encoded protein: CASSQVLAGGHEQYF.

This clone was seen a single time. The V gene is TRBV7-8, the J gene TRBJ1-1, with D possibly TRBD1 on 5 matching bases. The germline CDR1 and CDR2 sequences are SGHVS and FQNEAQ. Trimming left V 5 bases short and J 7 bases short, with 14 bases between. The CDR3 extends over 13 amino acids. The CDR3 DNA reads as TGTGCCAGCAGCCCGAAGACAGTTGGTGAAGCTTTCTTT. Translated: CASSPKTVGEAFF.

The gene calls are TRBV2 and TRBJ2-1; D remains ambiguous. Trimming removed 7 bases at V and 3 bases at J, with 13 bases between. The CDR3 length is 14 residues. Per the germline V gene, CDR1 is SNHLY and CDR2 is FYNNEI. CDR3 protein: CASIIDSSYNEQFF. The CDR3 coding sequence is TGTGCCAGCATAATAGACTCTAGCTACAATGAGCAGTTCTTC. Complete variable domain (other parts from reference TRBV2 and TRBJ2-1): EPEVTQTPSHQVTQMGQEVILRCVPISNHLYFYWYRQILGQKVEFLVSFYNNEISEKSEIFDDQFSVERPDGSNFTLKIRSTKLEDSAMYFCASIIDSSYNEQFFGPGTRLTVL.

The V call is TRBV9, the J call TRBJ1-3; D gene unclear. CDR3 length: 13 amino acids. Germline loops: CDR1 SGDLS, CDR2 YYNGEE. V was pared by 5 bases and J by 4 bases, with 10 bases between. The CDR3 reads CASSDTVGNTIYF. In DNA, the CDR3 is TGTGCCAGCAGTGATACAGTGGGAAACACCATATATTTT.

The CDR3 loop is CANHPIDRGNTEAFF. CDR3 DNA sequence: TGTGCCAATCATCCCATTGACCGGGGTAACACTGAAGCTTTCTTT. This sequence joins TRBV28 and TRBJ1-1, with D unclear. The CDR3 has 15 amino acids. From germline, CDR1 is MDHEN and CDR2 SYDVKM. Between the trimmed V and J ends, which lost 10 bases and 2 bases, there was a span of 20 bases.

This sequence joins TRBV5-1 and TRBJ2-1; 9 bases line up with TRBD2. V dropped 4 bases and J dropped 5; count of bases not matched to a gene: 7. Germline V gives CDR1 SGHRS, CDR2 YFSETQ. The CDR3 extends over 15 amino acids. CDR3 protein: CASSPPAGGDNEQFF. CDR3 sequence (DNA): TGCGCCAGCAGCCCCCCCGCGGGAGGGGACAATGAGCAGTTCTTC. Together with reference TRBV5-1 and TRBJ2-1, the CDR3 gives the full variable domain: KAGVTQTPRYLIKTRGQQVTLSCSPISGHRSVSWYQQTPGQGLQFLFEYFSETQRNKGNFPGRFSGRQFSNSRSEMNVSTLELGDSALYLCASSPPAGGDNEQFFGPGTRLTVL.

This clone showed up just once. The chain combines TRBV5-4 with TRBJ1-2, with D possibly being TRBD1 (5 bases). This CDR3 has 15 amino acids. V shed 4 bases and J shed 4 bases, with 17 bases lying between them. CDR1 is SGHNT, CDR2 YYREEE, per germline (reference sequence). The CDR3 loop reads CASSPVVGASYGYTF. The CDR3 coding sequence is TGTGCCAGCAGCCCAGTCGTAGGGGCGAGCTATGGCTACACCTTC.

This rearrangement joins TRBV9 to TRBJ1-2, with 7 nucleotides matching TRBD1. The CDR3 runs 13 residues. The germline V gene encodes CDR1 SGDLS and CDR2 YYNGEE. After removal of 3 bases from V and 8 bases from J, the junction contained 7 bases not matched to a gene. CDR3 amino acids: CASSDRGGRGYTF. For the CDR3, the DNA is TGTGCCAGCAGCGACAGGGGAGGTCGGGGCTACACCTTC.